The rows below give T cell receptor beta chains drawn from one sample of a study of T cells in Graves' hyperthyroidism and ophthalmopathy. MiXCR was run by TCRdb on the multiplex PCR reads, yielding one entry per CDR3 protein. This sample has some 570,000 distinct CDR3 sequences, with approximately 17% found just once. Input material: blood. The receptors shown here come from a woman aged 18-29 years with Graves' ophthalmopathy. Both conserved end residues are part of each CDR3. The D gene is left open where the match is weak. Clone size, where shown, is once, few, many, or a class for clones that have expanded.

TRBJ1-3 - TRBV20-1 - TGCAGTGCTCCCAGGGACGATAGAAACACCATATATTTT CSAPRDDRNTIYF
TRBJ2-2 many TRBV28 TRBD1 TGTGCCAGCAGTTGGGATCGGACAGGGATGACCGGGGAGCTGTTTTTT CASSWDRTGMTGELFF
TRBJ2-7 few TRBV29-1 - TGCAGCGCCAGAGGGGGGCTGGGCTACGAGCAGTACTTC CSARGGLGYEQYF
TRBJ1-4 few TRBV5-1 - TGCGCCAGCAGCTCCCGGGGGGCACAGAATGAAAAACTGTTTTTT CASSSRGAQNEKLFF
TRBJ1-1 few TRBV7-6 - TGTGCCAGCAGCTTAGAGGGAGGACGGAGTCTTGAAGCTTTCTTT CASSLEGGRSLEAFF
TRBJ2-5 many TRBV6-1 TRBD2 TGTGCCAGCATGAAGGCGGGGGGGTACCAAGAGACCCAGTACTTC CASMKAGGYQETQYF
TRBJ2-1 many TRBV9 - TGTGCCAGCAGTATAGGGGCGGGATCCCCCAATGAGCAGTTCTTC CASSIGAGSPNEQFF
TRBJ2-3 many TRBV12-3/TRBV12-4 TRBD2 TGTGCCAGCAGTCATCTTCTAGCGGGGGCACCCACAGATACGCAGTATTTT CASSHLLAGAPTDTQYF
TRBJ1-1 - TRBV12-5 - TGTGGGTATACGAGGACTCTTGGGAACACTGAAGCTTTCTTT CGYTRTLGNTEAFF
TRBJ2-1 many TRBV5-6 - TGTGCCAGCAGCTTGCCAACTATCTACAATGAGCAGTTCTTC CASSLPTIYNEQFF
TRBJ1-1 few TRBV20-1 - TGCAGTGCTAGGGACGGATCGAACACTGAAGCTTTCTTT CSARDGSNTEAFF
TRBJ1-1 many TRBV4-1 - TGCGCCAGCAGCCAGGGCGACAGGCTCAACACTGAAGCTTTCTTT CASSQGDRLNTEAFF
TRBJ1-6 - TRBV27 - TGTGCCAGCAGTTGGACAGCCATTAATTCACCCCTCCACTTT CASSWTAINSPLHF
TRBJ2-5 many TRBV7-8 - TGTGCCAGCAGCTTTCTTACTAGGGGCCACCAAGAGACCCAGTACTTC CASSFLTRGHQETQYF
TRBJ2-3 - TRBV4-3 - TGCGCCAGCAGCCAAGTTGGACCCGGCACAGATACGCAGTATTTT CASSQVGPGTDTQYF
TRBJ2-3 - TRBV7-9 - TGTGCCAGCAGCCCGAAGGGTCGGCCCCTTACAGATACGCAGTATTTT CASSPKGRPLTDTQYF
TRBJ2-3 few TRBV20-1 - TGCAGTGCTCGGTCCCCCTCAGATACGCAGTATTTT CSARSPSDTQYF
TRBJ1-2 few TRBV6-1 TRBD1 TGTGCCAGCAGCCTAGGGACAGGGGAGTCCTATGGCTACACCTTC CASSLGTGESYGYTF
TRBJ1-5 - TRBV10-1 TRBD1 TGCGCCAGCAGTGAGAGGACAGGTCCCCGGGGCAATCAGCCCCAGCATTTT CASSERTGPRGNQPQHF
TRBJ1-1 - TRBV10-3 - TGTACCATCAGTGAGCTGGGTATGAACACTGAAGCTTTCTTT CTISELGMNTEAFF
TRBJ2-7 few TRBV7-8 - TGTGCCAGCAGCTTATTGTCCGCTGAGGCCTACGAGCAGTACTTC CASSLLSAEAYEQYF
TRBJ2-1 - TRBV27 - TGTGCCAGCAGTTCGAAACGAACGAGCTCCTACAATGAGCAGTTCTTC CASSSKRTSSYNEQFF
TRBJ1-1 few TRBV19 - TGTGCCAGTAGGGGAGGACCGAACACTGAAGCTTTCTTT CASRGGPNTEAFF
TRBJ2-7 few TRBV7-6 - TGTGCCAGCAGCCCGACTGATAAGTACGAGCAGTACTTC CASSPTDKYEQYF
TRBJ1-1 many TRBV28 - TGCTCTGCGACAGCCGGGGACACTGAAGCTTTCTTT CSATAGDTEAFF
TRBJ1-4 - TRBV29-1 TRBD1 TGCAGCGTTGGGGACAGGGTGCGCGTAGGTGAAAAACTGTTTTTT CSVGDRVRVGEKLFF
TRBJ1-2 - TRBV4-2 TRBD1 TGTGCCAGCAGCTCGGGACAGGGAACCTATGGCTACACCTTC CASSSGQGTYGYTF
TRBJ2-2 - TRBV5-6 - TGTGCCAGCACCTTCAGATATTCGAACACCGGGGAGCTGTTTTTT CASTFRYSNTGELFF
TRBJ1-1 many TRBV11-2 TRBD1 TGTGCCAGCAGCTTAGAACAGGGGGCGCGAACTGAAGCTTTCTTT CASSLEQGARTEAFF
TRBJ1-5 many TRBV15 - TGTGCCACCAGCATAGACTGGGATAGCAATCAGCCCCAGCATTTT CATSIDWDSNQPQHF
TRBJ1-2 - TRBV27 - TGTGCCAGCAGTTTTCGAGGCAGCACTAACTATGGCTACACCTTC CASSFRGSTNYGYTF
TRBJ2-1 many TRBV6-2/TRBV6-3 - TGTGCCAGCAGTTACTCACTAGGTCTCCAAAACAATGAGCAGTTCTTC CASSYSLGLQNNEQFF